Detailed here is one TCR beta chain. Its antigen is currently unknown. Looked up from germline, CDR1 is SGHTA and CDR2 is FQGTGA. V lost 5 bases, J lost 5 bases, and 17 bases lay in between. This CDR3 spans 15 amino acids. This specimen comes from a study of T-cell reconstitution after alpha-beta-depleted transplantation in children. Findings of the study overall: Several hundred expanded graft clones reportedly gave rise to the alpha-beta T cells present about two months after transplant. Counts and diversity of T cells one year after transplant came mostly from newly produced T cells. The origin of high day-60 TCRbeta diversity in some patients lay in surviving recipient T cells and thymic progenitors.

Preparation of the TCRbeta library used unique molecular identifiers. TCRdb recomputed calls from the PCR reads with MiXCR, one row per CDR3 protein. The sample consists of 300,000 to 400,000 distinct CDR3 sequences, about a quarter of them appearing once. V and J are TRBV7-3 and TRBJ2-3; no clear D. The sequence derives from a male patient under 18 who had a stem cell transplant for acute lymphoblastic leukemia, so the T cells may come from the graft donor. Source: PBMCs, mostly from graft donor cells, taken 180 days after TCRalphabeta/CD19-depleted stem cell transplant. The CDR3 nucleotides are TGTGCCAGCAGCCTGGGGATGGGTGCAGTAGATACGCAGTATTTT. As protein: CASSLGMGAVDTQYF.